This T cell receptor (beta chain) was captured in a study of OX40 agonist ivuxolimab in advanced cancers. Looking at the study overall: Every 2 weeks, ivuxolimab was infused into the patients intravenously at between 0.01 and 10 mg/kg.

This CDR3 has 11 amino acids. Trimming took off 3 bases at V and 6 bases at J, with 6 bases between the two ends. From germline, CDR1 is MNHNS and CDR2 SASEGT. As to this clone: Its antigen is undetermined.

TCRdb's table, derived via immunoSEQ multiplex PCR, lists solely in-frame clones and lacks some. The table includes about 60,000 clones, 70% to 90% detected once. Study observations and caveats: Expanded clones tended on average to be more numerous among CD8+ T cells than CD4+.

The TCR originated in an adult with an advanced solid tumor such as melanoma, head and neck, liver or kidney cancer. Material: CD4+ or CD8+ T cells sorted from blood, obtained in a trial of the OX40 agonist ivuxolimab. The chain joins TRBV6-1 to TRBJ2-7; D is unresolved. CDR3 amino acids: CASSEWAEQYF. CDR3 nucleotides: TGTGCCAGCAGTGAGTGGGCCGAGCAGTACTTC.